This T cell receptor (beta chain) was sequenced for a study of cytomegalovirus exposure and HLA in healthy donors. Study-level points and caveats: The majority of CMV-associated TCR beta chains were reported as apparently HLA-restricted in a later analysis. Reported results showed that the classifier diagnosed cytomegalovirus status with high specificity and sensitivity.

Primers for the PCR totalled 60 Vbeta and 13 Jbeta. Some clones are missing from TCRdb's copy, which holds only in-frame ones; the method was immunoSEQ multiplex PCR. The profile covers 100,000 to 150,000 clones, with about four fifths appearing a single time and about 12% taken by the ten largest. Concerning this clone: Its antigen is undetermined.

V dropped 5 bases and J dropped 0; count of bases not matched to a gene: 6. CDR1 is SGHVS and CDR2 is FNYEAQ in the germline V gene. The CDR3 covers 15 residues. Sequencing was performed on PBMCs. The rearrangement joins TRBV7-6 to TRBJ2-7, with 8 bases identical to TRBD1. This TCR was recovered from a woman in her sixties in good health and CMV-seropositive. CDR3 residues: CASSPRQGSSYEQYF. The CDR3 nucleotides read TGTGCCAGCAGCCCACGACAGGGGTCCTCCTACGAGCAGTACTTC.